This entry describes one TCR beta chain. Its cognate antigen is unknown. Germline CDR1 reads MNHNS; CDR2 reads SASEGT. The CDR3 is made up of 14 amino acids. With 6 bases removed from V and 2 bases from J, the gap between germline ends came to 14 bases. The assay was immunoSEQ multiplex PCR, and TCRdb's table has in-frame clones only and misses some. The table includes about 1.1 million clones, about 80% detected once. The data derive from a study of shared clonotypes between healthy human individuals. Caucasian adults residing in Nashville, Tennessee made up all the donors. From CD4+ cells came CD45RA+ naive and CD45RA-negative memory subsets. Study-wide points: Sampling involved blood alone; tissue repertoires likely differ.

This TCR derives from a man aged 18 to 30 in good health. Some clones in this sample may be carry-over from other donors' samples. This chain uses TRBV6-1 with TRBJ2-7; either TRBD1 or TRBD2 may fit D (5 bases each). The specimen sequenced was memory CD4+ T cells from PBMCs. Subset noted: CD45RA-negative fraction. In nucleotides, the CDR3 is TGTGCCAGCAGACCCGCCGGGGCTCCCTACGAGCAGTACTTC. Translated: CASRPAGAPYEQYF.